This TCR beta chain was retrieved from a study of CD8 T cells in ankylosing spondylitis. Library preparation for TCR beta used quantitative 5'-RACE with molecular barcodes. TCRdb reprocessed the 5' RACE reads with MiXCR, giving one entry per CDR3 protein. The table has about 700,000 distinct CDR3 sequences, 15% to 20% seen once. Findings and caveats of the study: Disease-linked clones were CD8+ and relatively rare in peripheral blood. A motif in TCR beta, a set of under 10 highly homologous variants, appeared characteristic of ankylosing spondylitis blood.

V lost 3 bases to trimming and J lost 3 bases; unmatched junction nucleotides: 17. There are 18 residues in the CDR3. On this clonotype: Its matching antigen is unknown.

This chain uses TRBV12-3 or TRBV12-4 with TRBJ2-7, with 7 bases lining up with TRBD2. Input material: blood, either unsorted or a sorted T cell fraction (not recorded which). The sequence was obtained from a male donor with ankylosing spondylitis. CDR3 in amino acids: CASSFGRRGGSHGYEQYF. CDR3 DNA sequence: TGTGCCAGCAGTTTCGGCAGGCGGGGAGGGAGTCACGGCTACGAGCAGTACTTC.